What follows are 7 T cell receptor beta chains derived from one specimen sequenced in a study of cytomegalovirus exposure and HLA in healthy donors. The PCR employed 60 Vbeta primers together with 13 Jbeta primers. Profiled with immunoSEQ multiplex PCR; TCRdb holds only in-frame clones, not every one. In the table there are 150,000 or so clones, roughly 85% of which are singletons. Sample: PBMCs. These receptors were taken from a male donor in good health and CMV-seropositive.

This clone was detected once. This chain uses TRBV6-6 with TRBJ1-4; D gene uncertain. V dropped 6 bases and J dropped 8 bases, with 13 bases sitting between them. Looked up from germline, CDR1 is MNHNY and CDR2 is SVGAGI (reference sequence). This CDR3 is 13 amino acids long. The CDR3 DNA is TGTGCCAGCAGGGGGAGTCTAGGCGAAAAACTGTTTTTT. It is translated as CASRGSLGEKLFF.

This chain joins TRBV7-8 and TRBJ2-7, with a tentative D call TRBD2 (7 bases). Per germline, CDR1 SGHVS and CDR2 FQNEAQ. There are 15 residues in the CDR3. V was clipped by 6 bases and J by 3 bases, with 18 bases between them. CDR3 nucleotide sequence: TGTGCCAGCAGGCAAACAGGGACTAATTTCTACGAGCAGTACTTC. Translation gives CASRQTGTNFYEQYF.

The chain is built from TRBV6-5 and TRBJ2-5; D possibly corresponds to TRBD2 (6 bases). CDR1 and CDR2 (germline): MNHEY, SVGAGI. The CDR3 has 15 residues. The V end was cut by 5 bases, the J end by 4 bases, with 17 bases between. The CDR3 here is CASSRAVGGRETQYF. The CDR3 DNA sequence: TGTGCCAGCAGTAGAGCGGTCGGGGGTCGAGAGACCCAGTACTTC.

The CDR3 DNA sequence: TGCGCACCTCTTTCCGGACAGGGGACGTCACCCCTCCACTTT. Translating gives CAPLSGQGTSPLHF. The chain carries TRBV10-2 and TRBJ1-6; 9 nucleotides align to TRBD1. The CDR3 totals 14 residues. Germline V gives CDR1 WSHSY, CDR2 SAAADI.

The V and J genes are TRBV30 and TRBJ1-2; D remains unclear. CDR1 is GTSNPN, CDR2 SVGIG, per germline (reference sequence). Trimming shortened V by 8 bases and J by 4 bases, and 8 bases separated the two germline ends. The CDR3 covers 10 residues. The CDR3 DNA sequence: TGTGCCGGTGGGCGCTATGGCTACACCTTC. Translation: CAGGRYGYTF.

Many counts were recorded for this clone. The chain links TRBV12-1 to TRBJ2-7; TRBD2, as called in the table, went unchecked against the DNA. TRBV12-1 is a listed pseudogene. This CDR3 comprises 16 residues. CDR3 in amino acids: CASSLKRTSGRYEQYF. The CDR3 bases are TGTGCCAGCAGCTTAAAAAGGACTAGCGGACGCTACGAGCAGTACTTC.

The V call is TRBV5-8, the J call TRBJ1-2, with unresolved D. Trimming shortened V by 5 bases and J by 0 bases, and 8 bases separated the two germline ends. Germline values: CDR1 SGHTS, CDR2 YDEGEE. The CDR3 contains 13 residues. The CDR3 DNA reads as TGTGCCAGCAGACAGCTAACTAACTATGGCTACACCTTC. Its protein is CASRQLTNYGYTF.